Listed below are T cell receptor beta chains from one sample, sequenced in a study of beta chain features in type 1 diabetes. Measured with immunoSEQ multiplex PCR; TCRdb has only the in-frame clones, and not every one. The table has under 95,000 clones, about a third seen once. The material sequenced was stem cell memory CD4+ T cells from blood. These receptors were obtained from a woman younger than 35 in good health. CDR3s include the opening cysteine and the closing phenylalanine or tryptophan. A D gene is named only where the DNA matches it firmly.

D	V	J	CDR3
TRBD1	TRBV30	TRBJ1-1	CACNRGYTEAFF
TRBD1	TRBV5-1	TRBJ1-1	CASSRGQGDLNTEAFF
TRBD1	TRBV15	TRBJ2-2	CATSRESPYWGQGAGELFF
TRBD2	TRBV6-5	TRBJ2-1	CASSLQAGTKFF
TRBD1	TRBV7-9	TRBJ2-7	CASSQGTGKRSYEQYF
NA	TRBV7-3	TRBJ2-2	CASSPSTLGGANTGELFF
NA	TRBV4-2	TRBJ1-1	CASSQADTATLNTEAFF
NA	TRBV30	TRBJ2-1	CAWLLPSSYNEQFF
NA	TRBV5-1	TRBJ2-2	CASSAGHNTGELFF
TRBD1	TRBV28	TRBJ1-3	CASSFGGLRDRNSGNTIYF
NA	TRBV2	TRBJ1-3	CASSGRSSGNTIYF
TRBD2	TRBV5-4	TRBJ2-3	CASSLSIVAGEAQYF
TRBD1	TRBV18	TRBJ2-5	CASSPQGQGKETQYF
NA	TRBV9	TRBJ2-6	CASSVQASGANVLTF
NA	TRBV29-1	TRBJ2-5	CSVERLAKETQYF
NA	TRBV6-1	TRBJ2-5	CASREETQYF
TRBD1	TRBV5-1	TRBJ2-2	CASSSGYRGPDTGELFF
NA	TRBV7-9	TRBJ1-1	CASGAVNTEAFF
NA	TRBV6-1	TRBJ1-2	CASRWGANYGYTF
NA	TRBV30	TRBJ1-5	CAWSVQANQPQHF
TRBD2	TRBV11-2	TRBJ2-1	CASSSPGLAGTEQFF
NA	TRBV7-9	TRBJ1-1	CASSLDSIVGGEAFF
TRBD2	TRBV11-3	TRBJ2-7	CASYRGVAGSREQYF
TRBD2	TRBV6-1	TRBJ2-1	CASSEGLVGNEQFF
TRBD1	TRBV4-1	TRBJ2-2	CASSARDRGRNTGELFF
NA	TRBV30	TRBJ1-1	CAWSVELEAFF
NA	TRBV25-1	TRBJ2-3	CASQGSTDTQYF
TRBD1	TRBV6-5	TRBJ2-5	CASSYSGTGAGETQYF
NA	TRBV2	TRBJ2-3	CASSEVSDTQYF
NA	TRBV4-3	TRBJ2-2	CASSPQGQTTGELFF
TRBD2	TRBV11-2	TRBJ2-1	CATTVAGSYNEQFF
NA	TRBV12-5	TRBJ1-4	CASGYGGYEKLFF
NA	TRBV19	TRBJ1-2	CASSYSGVANYGYTF
TRBD2	TRBV5-1	TRBJ2-3	CASGLAGGLQDTQYF
TRBD2	TRBV13	TRBJ2-3	CASSTGLGSTDTQYF
TRBD2	TRBV18	TRBJ2-7	CASHLAGSSYEQYF